This is a list of T cell receptor beta chains from one sample in a study of CD8+CD57+ T cells in acquired aplastic anemia. TCRdb called the reads again in MiXCR, with one record for every CDR3 protein. This table has roughly 180,000 distinct CDR3 sequences, roughly 64% appearing once. Input material: sorted CD4+, CD8+, or CD8+CD57+ T cells (not recorded which) from PBMCs. The receptors shown here come from a human donor with severe aplastic anemia or a healthy control (not recorded which). Each CDR3 is given with its conserved first and last residue. The D gene is left open where the match is weak. Clone size appears in some rows only: once, few, many, or a class for an expanded clone.

NA,few,TRBV19,TRBJ1-3,CASSIATASSGNTIYF,TGTGCCAGTAGTATCGCGACAGCTTCTTCTGGAAACACCATATATTTT
TRBD2,NA,TRBV19,TRBJ2-1,CASARTSGGASSNEQFF,TGTGCCAGTGCCAGGACTAGCGGGGGGGCCTCGAGCAATGAGCAGTTCTTC
TRBD1,NA,TRBV19,TRBJ2-5,CASSVTGGETQYF,TGTGCCAGTAGTGTTACAGGGGGAGAGACCCAGTACTTC
TRBD1,once,TRBV7-3,TRBJ1-6,CASSTRTGWDNSPLHF,TGTGCCAGCAGCACCCGGACAGGGTGGGATAATTCACCCCTCCACTTT
NA,NA,TRBV12-3/TRBV12-4,TRBJ1-2,CASSYQAGINYGYTF,TGTGCCAGCAGTTACCAAGCGGGGATTAACTATGGCTACACCTTC
TRBD1,NA,TRBV9,TRBJ1-6,CASSVTGANSPLHF,TGTGCCAGCAGCGTCACAGGGGCGAATTCACCCCTCCACTTT
NA,NA,TRBV20-1,TRBJ2-2,CSASSDGDTGELFF,TGCAGTGCCAGCAGTGACGGGGACACCGGGGAGCTGTTTTTT
TRBD2,many,TRBV29-1,TRBJ2-3,CSMNSGGTDTQYF,TGCAGCATGAATAGCGGGGGCACAGATACGCAGTATTTT
NA,NA,TRBV7-8,TRBJ1-4,CASSLLMDEKLLF,TGTGCCAGCAGCTTATTGATGGATGAAAAGCTGCTTTTT
TRBD1,NA,TRBV20-1,TRBJ2-7,CSARPGQSSYEQYF,TGCAGTGCTAGGCCGGGACAGAGCTCCTACGAGCAGTACTTC
NA,NA,TRBV7-2,TRBJ2-7,CASSISPWGVQGYEQYF,TGTGCCAGCAGCATCAGTCCATGGGGGGTGCAGGGGTACGAGCAGTACTTC
NA,once,TRBV7-9,TRBJ2-3,CASSPLLVTDTQYF,TGTGCCAGCAGCCCCCTTCTCGTTACAGATACGCAGTATTTT
NA,NA,TRBV6-5,TRBJ1-2,CASSSPRGGFLYTF,TGTGCCAGCAGTTCTCCACGGGGGGGATTCCTGTACACCTTC
TRBD1,NA,TRBV11-1,TRBJ2-6,CASSLTGLGVLTF,TGTGCCAGCAGCCTGACAGGGCTCGGCGTCCTGACTTTC
TRBD2,NA,TRBV20-1,TRBJ2-3,CSARARGLAGGLTDTQYF,TGCAGTGCTAGAGCCCGCGGACTAGCGGGGGGCCTCACAGATACGCAGTATTTT